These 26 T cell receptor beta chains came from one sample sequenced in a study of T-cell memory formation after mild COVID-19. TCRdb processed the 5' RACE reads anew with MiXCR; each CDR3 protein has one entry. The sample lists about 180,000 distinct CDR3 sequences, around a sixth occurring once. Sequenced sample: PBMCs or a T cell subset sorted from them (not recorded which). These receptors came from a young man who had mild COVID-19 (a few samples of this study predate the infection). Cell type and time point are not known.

The CDR3 is CASSDHRVYGYTF. CDR3 sequence (DNA): TGTGCCAGCAGTGACCACAGGGTATATGGCTACACCTTC. The rearrangement joins TRBV2 to TRBJ1-2; D possibly corresponds to TRBD1 (6 bases). V was cut by 3 bases and J by 5 bases, with 10 bases left in between. The CDR3 contains 13 residues. CDR1 SNHLY and CDR2 FYNNEI come from the germline V gene.

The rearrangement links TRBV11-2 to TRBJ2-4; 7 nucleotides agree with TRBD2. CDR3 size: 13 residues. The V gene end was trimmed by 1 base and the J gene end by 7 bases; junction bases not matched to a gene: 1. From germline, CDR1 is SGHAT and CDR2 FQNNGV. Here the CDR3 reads CASSLGGGNIQYF. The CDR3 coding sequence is TGTGCCAGCAGCTTAGGGGGGGGTAACATTCAGTACTTC.

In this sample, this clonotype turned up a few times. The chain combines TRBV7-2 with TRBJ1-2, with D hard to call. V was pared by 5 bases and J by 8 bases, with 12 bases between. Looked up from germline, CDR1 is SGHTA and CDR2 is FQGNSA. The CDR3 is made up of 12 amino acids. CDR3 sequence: CASSPGPSGYTF. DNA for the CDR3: TGTGCCAGCAGCCCAGGACCCTCCGGCTACACCTTC.

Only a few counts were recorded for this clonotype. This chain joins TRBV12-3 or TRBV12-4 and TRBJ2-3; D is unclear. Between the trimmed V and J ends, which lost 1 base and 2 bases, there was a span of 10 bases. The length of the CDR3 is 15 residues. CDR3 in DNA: TGTGCCAGCAGTTTAGGGTTCTTATCCACAGATACGCAGTATTTT. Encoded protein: CASSLGFLSTDTQYF.

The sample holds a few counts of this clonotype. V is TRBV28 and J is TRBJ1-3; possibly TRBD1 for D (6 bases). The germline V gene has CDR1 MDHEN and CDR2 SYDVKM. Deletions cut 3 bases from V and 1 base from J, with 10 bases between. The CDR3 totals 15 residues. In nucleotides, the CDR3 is TGTGCCAGCAGTTTGGGGGGGACATCTGGAAACACCATATATTTT. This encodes CASSLGGTSGNTIYF.

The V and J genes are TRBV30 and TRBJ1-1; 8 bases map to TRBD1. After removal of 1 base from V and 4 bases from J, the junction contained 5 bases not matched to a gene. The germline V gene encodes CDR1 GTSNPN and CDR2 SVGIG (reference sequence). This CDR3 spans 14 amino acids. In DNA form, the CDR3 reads TGTGCCTGGAGTGGGACAGGGCCGGCCACTGAAGCTTTCTTT. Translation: CAWSGTGPATEAFF. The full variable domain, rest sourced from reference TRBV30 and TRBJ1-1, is SQTIHQWPATLVQPVGSPLSLECTVEGTSNPNLYWYRQAAGRGLQLLFYSVGIGQISSEVPQNLSASRPQDRQFILSSKKLLLSDSGFYLCAWSGTGPATEAFFGQGTRLTVV.

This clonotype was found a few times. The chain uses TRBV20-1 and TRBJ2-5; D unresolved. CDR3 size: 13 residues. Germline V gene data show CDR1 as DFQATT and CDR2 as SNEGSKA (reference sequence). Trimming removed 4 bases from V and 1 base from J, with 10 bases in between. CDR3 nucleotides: TGCAGTGCTACCCGACGGCCCCAAGAGACCCAGTACTTC. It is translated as CSATRRPQETQYF.

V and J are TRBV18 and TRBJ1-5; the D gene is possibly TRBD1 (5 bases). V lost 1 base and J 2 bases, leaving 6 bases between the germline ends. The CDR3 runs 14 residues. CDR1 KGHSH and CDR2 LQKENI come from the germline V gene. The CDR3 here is CASSPLRGNQPQHF. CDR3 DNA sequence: TGTGCCAGCTCACCACTCAGGGGCAATCAGCCCCAGCATTTT.

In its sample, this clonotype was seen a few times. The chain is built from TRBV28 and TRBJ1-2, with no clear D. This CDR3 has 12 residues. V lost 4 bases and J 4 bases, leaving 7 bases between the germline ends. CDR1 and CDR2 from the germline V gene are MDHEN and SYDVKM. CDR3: CASSWGTYGYTF. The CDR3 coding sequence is TGTGCCAGCAGTTGGGGAACCTATGGCTACACCTTC.

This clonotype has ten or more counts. Written as DNA, the CDR3 is TGTGCCAGCAGTCAATCAGATACGCAGTATTTT. Protein product: CASSQSDTQYF. The chain is built from TRBV28 and TRBJ2-3, with D hard to call. The germline V gene encodes CDR1 MDHEN and CDR2 SYDVKM. Trimming shortened V by 5 bases and J by 4 bases, and 4 bases separated the two germline ends. The CDR3 has 11 amino acids.

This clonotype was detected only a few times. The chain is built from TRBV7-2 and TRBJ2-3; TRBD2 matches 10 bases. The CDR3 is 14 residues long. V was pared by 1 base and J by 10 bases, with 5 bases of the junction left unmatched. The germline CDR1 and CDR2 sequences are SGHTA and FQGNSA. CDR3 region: CASSLEATSGAQYF. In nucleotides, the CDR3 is TGTGCCAGCAGCTTAGAGGCTACTAGCGGGGCGCAGTATTTT.

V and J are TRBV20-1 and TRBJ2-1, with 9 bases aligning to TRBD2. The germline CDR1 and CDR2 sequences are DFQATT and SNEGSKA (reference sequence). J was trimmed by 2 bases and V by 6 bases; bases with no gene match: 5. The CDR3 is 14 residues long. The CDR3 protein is CSARTSGPYNEQFF. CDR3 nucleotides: TGCAGTGCCCGAACTAGCGGGCCCTACAATGAGCAGTTCTTC.

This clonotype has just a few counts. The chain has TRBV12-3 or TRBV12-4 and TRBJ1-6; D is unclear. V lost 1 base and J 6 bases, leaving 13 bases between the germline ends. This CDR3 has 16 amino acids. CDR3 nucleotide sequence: TGTGCCAGCAGTTTAGGTGGCCCTCTCATTAATTCACCCCTCCACTTT. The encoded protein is CASSLGGPLINSPLHF.

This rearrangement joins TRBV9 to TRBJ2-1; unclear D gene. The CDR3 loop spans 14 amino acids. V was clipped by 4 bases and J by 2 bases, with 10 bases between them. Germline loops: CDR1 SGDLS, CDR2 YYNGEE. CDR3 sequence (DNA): TGTGCCAGCAGCCTTGCTTCCCCCTACAATGAGCAGTTCTTC. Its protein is CASSLASPYNEQFF. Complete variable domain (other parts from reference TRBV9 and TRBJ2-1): DSGVTQTPKHLITATGQRVTLRCSPRSGDLSVYWYQQSLDQGLQFLIQYYNGEERAKGNILERFSAQQFPDLHSELNLSSLELGDSALYFCASSLASPYNEQFFGPGTRLTVL.

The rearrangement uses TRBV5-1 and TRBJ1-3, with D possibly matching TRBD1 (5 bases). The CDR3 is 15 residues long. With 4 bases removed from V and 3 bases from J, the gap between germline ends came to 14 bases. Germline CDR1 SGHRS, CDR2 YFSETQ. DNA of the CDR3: TGCGCCAGCAGCCGGGGTGGGACGGATGGAAACACCATATATTTT. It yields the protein CASSRGGTDGNTIYF.

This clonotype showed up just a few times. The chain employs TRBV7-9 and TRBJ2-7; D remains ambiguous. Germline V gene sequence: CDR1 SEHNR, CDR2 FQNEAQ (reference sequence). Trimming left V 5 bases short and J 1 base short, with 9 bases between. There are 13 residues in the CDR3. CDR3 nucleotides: TGTGCCAGCAGCATAGACGGATCCTACGAGCAGTACTTC. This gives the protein CASSIDGSYEQYF.

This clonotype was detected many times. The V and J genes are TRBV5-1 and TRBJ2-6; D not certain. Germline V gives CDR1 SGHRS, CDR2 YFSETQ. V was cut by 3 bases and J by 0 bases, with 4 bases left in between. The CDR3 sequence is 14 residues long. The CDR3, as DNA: TGCGCCAGCAGCTCATTCTCTGGGGCCAACGTCCTGACTTTC. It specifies CASSSFSGANVLTF. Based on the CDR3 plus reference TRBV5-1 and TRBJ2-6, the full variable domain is KAGVTQTPRYLIKTRGQQVTLSCSPISGHRSVSWYQQTPGQGLQFLFEYFSETQRNKGNFPGRFSGRQFSNSRSEMNVSTLELGDSALYLCASSSFSGANVLTFGAGSRLTVL.

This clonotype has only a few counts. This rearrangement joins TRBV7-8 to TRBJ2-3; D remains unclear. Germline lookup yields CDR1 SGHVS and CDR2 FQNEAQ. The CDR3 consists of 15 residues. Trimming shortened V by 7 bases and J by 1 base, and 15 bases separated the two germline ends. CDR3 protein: CASTPWRGRTDTQYF. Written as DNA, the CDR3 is TGTGCCAGCACCCCATGGAGAGGACGCACAGATACGCAGTATTTT.

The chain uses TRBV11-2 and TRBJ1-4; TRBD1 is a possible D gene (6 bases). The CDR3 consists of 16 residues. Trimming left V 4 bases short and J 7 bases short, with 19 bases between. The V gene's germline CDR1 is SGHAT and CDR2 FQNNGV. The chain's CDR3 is CASSSVGRTGFEKLFF. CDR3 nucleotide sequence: TGTGCCAGCAGCTCTGTGGGGCGCACAGGGTTTGAAAAACTGTTTTTT.

As DNA, the CDR3 is TGTGCCAGCAGGAGGACTAGCGGGTCCCTTAGCACAGATACGCAGTATTTT. Translating gives CASRRTSGSLSTDTQYF. The genes are TRBV6-1 and TRBJ2-3, with TRBD2 matching 11 bases. The CDR3 length is 17 residues. CDR1 MNHNS and CDR2 SASEGT come from the germline V gene. Unmatched junction bases numbered 8, after V lost 6 bases and J lost 0 bases.

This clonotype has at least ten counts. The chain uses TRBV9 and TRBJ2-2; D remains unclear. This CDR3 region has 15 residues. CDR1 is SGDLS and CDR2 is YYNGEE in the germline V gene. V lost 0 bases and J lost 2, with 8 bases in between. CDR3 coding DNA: TGTGCCAGCAGCGTAGAGACGGAAAACACCGGGGAGCTGTTTTTT. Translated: CASSVETENTGELFF.

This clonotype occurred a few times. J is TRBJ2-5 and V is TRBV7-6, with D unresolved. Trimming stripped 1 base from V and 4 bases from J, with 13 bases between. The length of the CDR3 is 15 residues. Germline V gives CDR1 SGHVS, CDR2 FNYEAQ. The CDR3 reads CASSLGYSPGETQYF. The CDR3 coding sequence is TGTGCCAGCAGCTTAGGCTACAGCCCGGGAGAGACCCAGTACTTC.

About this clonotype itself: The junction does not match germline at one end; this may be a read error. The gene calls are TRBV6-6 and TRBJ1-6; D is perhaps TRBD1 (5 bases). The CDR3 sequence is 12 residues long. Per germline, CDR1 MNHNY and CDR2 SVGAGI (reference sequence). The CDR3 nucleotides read TGTGCCAGCAGTAACTCCCGGAGGGGCCACCACTTT. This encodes CASSNSRRGHHF.

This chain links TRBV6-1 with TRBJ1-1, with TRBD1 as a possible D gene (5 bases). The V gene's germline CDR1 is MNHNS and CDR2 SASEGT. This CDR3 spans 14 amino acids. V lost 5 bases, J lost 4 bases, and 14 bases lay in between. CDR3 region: CASSLQDWGTEAFF. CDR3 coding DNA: TGTGCCAGCAGTCTACAGGATTGGGGCACTGAAGCTTTCTTT.

DNA for the CDR3: TGTGCCGGACGGGGGGGCCCCACAGATACGCAGTATTTT. Its translation: CAGRGGPTDTQYF. The J gene is TRBJ2-3, the V gene TRBV7-2, with TRBD2 matching 8 bases. Germline V gene sequence: CDR1 SGHTA, CDR2 FQGNSA. The CDR3 is made up of 13 amino acids. With 11 bases clipped from V and 2 bases from J, the junction kept 6 bases outside the gene matches.

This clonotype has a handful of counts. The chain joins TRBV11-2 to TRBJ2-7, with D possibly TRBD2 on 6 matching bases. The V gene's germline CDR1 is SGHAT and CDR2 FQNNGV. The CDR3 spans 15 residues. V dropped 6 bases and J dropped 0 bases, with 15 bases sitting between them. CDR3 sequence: CASRRRGFFSYEQYF. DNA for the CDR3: TGTGCCAGCAGACGCCGGGGGTTTTTCTCCTACGAGCAGTACTTC. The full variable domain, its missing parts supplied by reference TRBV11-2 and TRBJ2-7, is EAGVAQSPRYKIIEKRQSVAFWCNPISGHATLYWYQQILGQGPKLLIQFQNNGVVDDSQLPKDRFSAERLKGVDSTLKIQPAKLEDSAVYLCASRRRGFFSYEQYFGPGTRLTVT.